These 16 T cell receptor beta chains came from one sample sequenced in a study of PD-L1 blockade in urothelial cancer. Sequencing used immunoSEQ multiplex PCR; TCRdb keeps in-frame clones, though not all of them. The top ten hold about 2.4% of the sample, which has 100,000 to 150,000 clones, about 83% seen once. The time point here: peripheral blood 6 weeks after treatment start. Sequenced material: PBMCs, taken around atezolizumab (anti-PD-L1) treatment. The receptor source for this set is a man aged 50-59 years with urothelial cancer.

The chain links TRBV5-1 to TRBJ2-2, with 12 nucleotides matching TRBD2. The CDR3 covers 16 residues. V shed 4 bases and J 5 bases; nucleotides not matched to a gene: 6. Per the germline V gene, CDR1 is SGHRS and CDR2 is YFSETQ. The CDR3 reads CASSPGLAGRTGELFF. CDR3 DNA: TGCGCCAGCAGCCCGGGACTAGCGGGTAGGACCGGGGAGCTGTTTTTT.

V usage is TRBV4-1 and J usage is TRBJ2-2, with a weak D call TRBD2 (5 bases). CDR1 is MGHRA and CDR2 is YSYEKL in the germline V gene. This CDR3 is built from 15 residues. The ends were cut back, 4 bases at V and 6 bases at J, with 15 bases in the middle. The CDR3 DNA sequence: TGCGCCAGCAGCCCCCGCGTCGAGGGCCCCGGGGAGCTGTTTTTT. Translation: CASSPRVEGPGELFF.

The V call is TRBV6-1, the J call TRBJ1-1; 8 bases map to TRBD1. In germline, CDR1 is MNHNS, CDR2 SASEGT. The CDR3 is 14 residues long. V lost 6 bases to trimming and J lost 5 bases; unmatched junction nucleotides: 8. The CDR3 region is CASRGDRRGTEAFF. DNA of the CDR3: TGTGCCAGCAGGGGGGACAGGCGAGGTACTGAAGCTTTCTTT.

V gene TRBV6-5 combines with J gene TRBJ2-7; the match to TRBD1 covers 9 bases. V lost 6 bases, J lost 3 bases, and 9 bases stayed unmatched. The CDR3 runs to 15 residues. Germline V CDR1 and CDR2: MNHEY, SVGAGI. The CDR3 sequence: CASSFRQGGSYEQYF. The CDR3 coding sequence is TGTGCCAGCAGCTTCCGACAGGGGGGGAGCTACGAGCAGTACTTC.

This clone was picked up one time. V usage is TRBV5-4 and J usage is TRBJ1-4; D is possibly TRBD1 (5 bases). CDR1 is SGHNT and CDR2 is YYREEE in the germline V gene (reference sequence). V lost 4 bases, J lost 3 bases, and 13 bases lay in between. The CDR3 consists of 15 residues. CDR3 coding DNA: TGTGCCAGCAGCCACGGGGGACGGTCTAATGAAAAACTGTTTTTT. Translation: CASSHGGRSNEKLFF.

The genes are TRBV4-2 and TRBJ2-3; D might be TRBD2 (6 bases). In germline, CDR1 is LGHNA, CDR2 YNFKEQ. V lost 1 base and J lost 0, with 14 bases in between. CDR3 size: 17 residues. The CDR3 DNA follows: TGTGCCAGCAGCCAAGTAGCCTGGCGGGATAGCACAGATACGCAGTATTTT. Translating gives CASSQVAWRDSTDTQYF.

The chain links TRBV5-4 to TRBJ1-3; TRBD1 aligns across 9 bases. Unmatched junction bases numbered 5, after V lost 0 bases and J lost 1 base. Germline V gives CDR1 SGHNT, CDR2 YYREEE (reference sequence). The CDR3 has 17 amino acids. The CDR3: CASSLDLQGASGNTIYF. CDR3 nucleotides: TGTGCCAGCAGCTTGGATTTACAGGGGGCATCTGGAAACACCATATATTTT. Filled out from reference TRBV5-4 and TRBJ1-3, the complete variable domain reads ETGVTQSPTHLIKTRGQQVTLRCSSQSGHNTVSWYQQALGQGPQFIFQYYREEENGRGNFPPRFSGLQFPNYSSELNVNALELDDSALYLCASSLDLQGASGNTIYFGEGSWLTVV.

The chain is built from TRBV11-2 and TRBJ1-4; 8 bases are a match to TRBD1. Germline CDR1 is SGHAT and CDR2 is FQNNGV. The CDR3 totals 13 residues. V shed 5 bases and J 8 bases; nucleotides not matched to a gene: 4. The CDR3 DNA sequence: TGTGCCAGCAGCATTTGGACAGGGGAAAAACTGTTTTTT. Its protein product is CASSIWTGEKLFF.

J is TRBJ1-2 and V is TRBV7-9; 7 nucleotides line up with TRBD1. CDR3 length: 15 residues. The V and J ends lost 2 bases and 5 bases, in that order; junction bases with no gene match: 8. Germline V gene data show CDR1 as SEHNR and CDR2 as FQNEAQ (reference sequence). This chain's CDR3 is CASSLRRGVEYGYTF. The CDR3 nucleotides read TGTGCCAGCAGCTTACGCAGGGGGGTTGAGTATGGCTACACCTTC.

The V call is TRBV11-2, the J call TRBJ2-7, with 8 bases aligning to TRBD1. Germline V gene data show CDR1 as SGHAT and CDR2 as FQNNGV. Losses at the gene ends were 5 bases for V and 6 bases for J; bases not matched to a gene: 6. The CDR3 is made up of 13 amino acids. As DNA, the CDR3 is TGTGCCAGCAGCGCTTCTGACAGGGGCGAGCAGTACTTC. It translates to CASSASDRGEQYF. Filled out from reference TRBV11-2 and TRBJ2-7, the complete variable domain reads EAGVAQSPRYKIIEKRQSVAFWCNPISGHATLYWYQQILGQGPKLLIQFQNNGVVDDSQLPKDRFSAERLKGVDSTLKIQPAKLEDSAVYLCASSASDRGEQYFGPGTRLTVT.

CDR3 bases: TGTGCCAGCAGCCCCCAGGAGGGGTACGAGCAGTACTTC. Residues: CASSPQEGYEQYF. The V call is TRBV7-6, the J call TRBJ2-7; TRBD2 is a possible D gene (6 bases). There are 13 residues in the CDR3. V lost 5 bases, J lost 4 bases, and 12 bases lay in between. Germline CDR1 and CDR2: SGHVS and FNYEAQ. The entire variable domain, with the rest obtained from reference TRBV7-6 and TRBJ2-7, is as follows: GAGVSQSPRYKVTKRGQDVALRCDPISGHVSLYWYRQALGQGPEFLTYFNYEAQQDKSGLPNDRFSAERPEGSISTLTIQRTEQRDSAMYRCASSPQEGYEQYFGPGTRLTVT.

This clone has only one observation. The chain employs TRBV9 and TRBJ1-4; D gene uncertain. The CDR3 runs to 15 residues. The germline CDR1 and CDR2 sequences are SGDLS and YYNGEE. Trimming removed 0 bases at V and 5 bases at J, with 11 bases between. The CDR3 DNA follows: TGTGCCAGCAGCGTAGCGCCAGACTTCAATGAAAAACTGTTTTTT. It specifies CASSVAPDFNEKLFF.

The chain is built from TRBV5-6 and TRBJ2-7, with D possibly matching TRBD1 (6 bases). V shed 5 bases and J shed 3 bases, with 9 bases lying between them. Per germline, CDR1 SGHDT and CDR2 YYEEEE. The CDR3 loop spans 12 amino acids. CDR3 nucleotides: TGTGCCAGCAGTCGGGACAACTACGAGCAGTACTTC. The encoded protein is CASSRDNYEQYF.

This rearrangement joins TRBV15 to TRBJ1-6, with D hard to call. This CDR3 contains 15 residues. V was pared by 0 bases and J by 12 bases, with 15 bases between. Germline lookup yields CDR1 LNHNV and CDR2 YYDKDF (reference sequence). In nucleotides, the CDR3 is TGTGCCACCAGCAGAGATACGAGGGCTCTCAGACCCCTCCACTTT. Translated, it gives CATSRDTRALRPLHF.

The V call is TRBV27, the J call TRBJ2-1; 7 bases line up with TRBD2. The V and J ends lost 6 bases and 4 bases, in that order; junction bases with no gene match: 6. The length of the CDR3 is 14 residues. Germline CDR1 reads MNHEY; CDR2 reads SMNVEV (reference sequence). CDR3 nucleotides: TGTGCCAGCAGAGGGGCGGGAGTATACAATGAGCAGTTCTTC. This translates into CASRGAGVYNEQFF.

The chain carries TRBV28 and TRBJ2-3, with TRBD2 matching over 7 bases. Germline V gene lookup returns CDR1 MDHEN and CDR2 SYDVKM. This CDR3 has 15 residues. V lost 2 bases and J lost 0; bases outside the gene matches: 2. The CDR3 region has the DNA TGTGCCAGCAGTTTAAGCGGGACTAGCACAGATACGCAGTATTTT. Its protein is CASSLSGTSTDTQYF.